The 29 T cell receptor beta chains given below trace back to one sample, sequenced in a study of graft-versus-host responses after intestinal transplantation. The repertoire was sequenced with immunoSEQ multiplex PCR; TCRdb's copy has only in-frame clones and lacks some. The sample lists 100,000 to 120,000 clones, 93% occurring once. Antigens of these TCRs are unknown. Sequences were derived from unstimulated CD8+ T cells sorted from spleen or lymph node cells, sampled before intestinal transplant. The receptors stem from a human donor who received an intestinal transplant.

The chain carries TRBV6-6 and TRBJ2-7; possible D gene TRBD2, 5 bases. Trimming took off 3 bases at V and 3 bases at J, with 9 bases between the two ends. The CDR3 covers 13 residues. CDR1 is MNHNY, CDR2 SVGAGI, per germline (reference sequence). CDR3 sequence reads: CASSYSADYEQYF. The CDR3 coding sequence is TGTGCCAGCAGTTATAGCGCCGACTACGAGCAGTACTTC.

The chain uses TRBV27 and TRBJ2-1; D gene ambiguous. The CDR3 covers 13 residues. Germline V lookup: CDR1 MNHEY, CDR2 SMNVEV (reference sequence). With 8 bases removed from V and 0 bases from J, the gap between germline ends came to 8 bases. The CDR3 nucleotides read TGTGCCAGCGGTTCGAGCTCCTACAATGAGCAGTTCTTC. As protein: CASGSSSYNEQFF.

V usage is TRBV6-5 and J usage is TRBJ1-1; D remains unclear. The germline V gene has CDR1 MNHEY and CDR2 SVGAGI. CDR3 size: 12 residues. Trimming removed 5 bases at V and 4 bases at J, with 8 bases between. The CDR3 coding sequence is TGTGCCAGCAGTGAACGGGGCACTGAAGCTTTCTTT. Protein: CASSERGTEAFF.

In the case of this clone: This sample includes further DNA sequences coding for the same CDR3. J is TRBJ2-7 and V is TRBV5-1; D is undetermined. V was trimmed by 0 bases and J by 3 bases, leaving 7 bases between them. The CDR3 totals 13 residues. Per the germline V gene, CDR1 is SGHRS and CDR2 is YFSETQ. The chain's CDR3 is CASSLARDYEQYF. CDR3 nucleotides: TGCGCCAGCAGCTTGGCTAGAGACTACGAGCAGTACTTC.

A few counts support this clone. This chain links TRBV5-1 with TRBJ1-4, with TRBD1 matching over 7 bases. Germline CDR1 and CDR2: SGHRS and YFSETQ. The CDR3 extends over 14 amino acids. After removal of 3 bases from V and 6 bases from J, the junction contained 5 bases not matched to a gene. The CDR3 here is CASSSTGWDEKLFF. DNA for the CDR3: TGCGCCAGCAGCTCGACAGGGTGGGATGAAAAACTGTTTTTT. Together with reference TRBV5-1 and TRBJ1-4, the CDR3 gives the full variable domain: KAGVTQTPRYLIKTRGQQVTLSCSPISGHRSVSWYQQTPGQGLQFLFEYFSETQRNKGNFPGRFSGRQFSNSRSEMNVSTLELGDSALYLCASSSTGWDEKLFFGSGTQLSVL.

V and J are TRBV7-6 and TRBJ1-1, with TRBD1 matching 7 bases. The CDR3 is 17 residues long. The V gene's germline CDR1 is SGHVS and CDR2 FNYEAQ. V was clipped by 5 bases and J by 1 base; unmatched bases: 13. CDR3 in DNA: TGTGCCAGCAGCCCCCGGGGGCAGGGGGTGACGAACACTGAAGCTTTCTTT. This translates into CASSPRGQGVTNTEAFF.

This rearrangement joins TRBV19 to TRBJ2-7; D unclear. The CDR3 extends over 14 amino acids. Trimming stripped 4 bases from V and 0 bases from J, with 10 bases between. Per the germline V gene, CDR1 is LNHDA and CDR2 is SQIVND (reference sequence). CDR3 DNA sequence: TGTGCCAGTAGTAGTGTGCCAGGCTCCTACGAGCAGTACTTC. This codes for CASSSVPGSYEQYF.

V gene TRBV4-1 combines with J gene TRBJ2-3; D uncertain. Germline V lookup: CDR1 MGHRA, CDR2 YSYEKL. The V end was cut by 0 bases, the J end by 6 bases, with 10 bases between. The CDR3 runs to 14 residues. The CDR3 loop reads CASSQEWALDTQYF. The DNA of the CDR3 is TGCGCCAGCAGCCAAGAGTGGGCCTTGGATACGCAGTATTTT.

The rearrangement links TRBV11-2 to TRBJ2-2; D is uncertain. The CDR3 totals 15 residues. V was trimmed by 5 bases and J by 1 base, leaving 11 bases between them. Germline V gene lookup returns CDR1 SGHAT and CDR2 FQNNGV. The CDR3 DNA reads TGTGCCAGCAGCCCCGTAGCCGTGAACACCGGGGAGCTGTTTTTT. As protein: CASSPVAVNTGELFF.

V usage is TRBV6-5 and J usage is TRBJ2-1; 7 positions agree with TRBD2. This CDR3 comprises 14 residues. Trimming at V came to 8 bases and at J to 4 bases, leaving 8 bases not matched to a gene. Germline CDR1 and CDR2: MNHEY and SVGAGI. The DNA of the CDR3 is TGTGCCAGCTCAAACGGAGCGGGATACAATGAGCAGTTCTTC. Its protein product is CASSNGAGYNEQFF.

The gene calls are TRBV7-9 and TRBJ1-3; D unresolved. The length of the CDR3 is 15 residues. Germline V CDR1 and CDR2: SEHNR, FQNEAQ (reference sequence). Trimming shortened V by 1 base and J by 0 bases, and 7 bases separated the two germline ends. CDR3 sequence (DNA): TGTGCCAGCAGCTTAGTACCCCACTCTGGAAACACCATATATTTT. Protein: CASSLVPHSGNTIYF.

V gene TRBV6-1 combines with J gene TRBJ2-2; 9 nucleotides align to TRBD1. The V gene's germline CDR1 is MNHNS and CDR2 SASEGT. There are 19 residues in the CDR3. The ends lost 4 bases at V and 0 bases at J; junction bases unmatched: 12. CDR3 DNA: TGTGCCAGCAGTGCCGACTCCGGGACAGGGTATCCGAACACCGGGGAGCTGTTTTTT. Its translation: CASSADSGTGYPNTGELFF.

The J gene is TRBJ1-2, the V gene TRBV7-9; TRBD1 matches 8 bases. This CDR3 comprises 14 residues. Germline trimming cut 5 bases from V and 8 bases from J; bases unmatched to any gene: 10. Per the germline V gene, CDR1 is SEHNR and CDR2 is FQNEAQ (reference sequence). CDR3 nucleotide sequence: TGTGCCAGCAGCGTTCCGCCAGGGGGCGGCGGCTACACCTTC. Translation gives CASSVPPGGGGYTF.

CDR3 in DNA: TGTGCCAGCAGTTACGTGGGGATTGGCGAGCAGTACTTC. Its protein is CASSYVGIGEQYF. The V and J genes are TRBV6-5 and TRBJ2-7, with D unclear. Germline-derived CDR1 and CDR2 are MNHEY and SVGAGI. Trimming cost V 2 bases and J 6 bases, with 11 bases left between them. The CDR3 spans 13 residues.

This chain uses TRBV6-6 with TRBJ1-5; TRBD1 might be the D (6 bases). V gave up 10 bases and J gave up 2 bases, with 12 bases separating them. The germline V gene encodes CDR1 MNHNY and CDR2 SVGAGI (reference sequence). The CDR3 has 13 residues. CDR3 DNA sequence: TGTGCCACCACAGGGATAGGCAATCAGCCCCAGCATTTT. The encoded protein is CATTGIGNQPQHF.

The V gene is TRBV5-5, the J gene TRBJ2-7; perhaps TRBD2 as D (5 bases). The V and J ends lost 4 bases and 0 bases respectively, with 17 bases between them. Germline lookup yields CDR1 SGHKS and CDR2 YYEKEE (reference sequence). This CDR3 is 16 amino acids long. As DNA, the CDR3 is TGTGCCAGCAGCCTTGAGGGTGACTCCCCCTCCTACGAGCAGTACTTC. It yields the protein CASSLEGDSPSYEQYF.

The chain joins TRBV4-1 to TRBJ2-7, with 9 positions matching TRBD2. This CDR3 is built from 17 residues. Trimming took 1 base from V and 4 from J; bases not matched to a gene: 11. CDR1 is MGHRA and CDR2 is YSYEKL in the germline V gene. The CDR3 DNA follows: TGCGCCAGCAGCCAAGGAAGCACCGGGACTAGCCAGTACGAGCAGTACTTC. It encodes CASSQGSTGTSQYEQYF.

The CDR3 nucleotides are TGCGCCAGCAGCTTGGAAGCGCCTTACAATGAGCAGTTCTTC. Encoded protein: CASSLEAPYNEQFF. The chain recombines TRBV5-1 with TRBJ2-1, with D uncertain. Germline loops: CDR1 SGHRS, CDR2 YFSETQ. The CDR3 sequence is 14 residues long. V gave up 0 bases and J gave up 4 bases, with 8 bases separating them.

The chain links TRBV29-1 to TRBJ2-5; a weak D match, TRBD1 (6 bases). The CDR3 runs 12 residues. CDR1 and CDR2 from the germline V gene are SQVTM and ANQGSEA. V was cut by 7 bases and J by 5 bases, with 14 bases left in between. CDR3 sequence (DNA): TGCAGCGAGTGGGGGCCGCGGGAGACCCAGTACTTC. It is translated as CSEWGPRETQYF.

The chain is built from TRBV7-8 and TRBJ1-1; TRBD1 agrees at 7 bases. V dropped 5 bases and J dropped 5; count of bases not matched to a gene: 5. This CDR3 comprises 13 residues. Germline CDR1 SGHVS, CDR2 FQNEAQ. CDR3 in DNA: TGTGCCAGCAGCCGACAGGGTTCTACTGAAGCTTTCTTT. Its protein is CASSRQGSTEAFF.

The chain recombines TRBV19 with TRBJ2-1, with D hard to call. Germline V gene sequence: CDR1 LNHDA, CDR2 SQIVND (reference sequence). This CDR3 region has 15 residues. V lost 6 bases, J lost 0 bases, and 12 bases lay in between. DNA of the CDR3: TGTGCCAGTAGCCCTCGCGTGAGCTCCTACAATGAGCAGTTCTTC. It encodes CASSPRVSSYNEQFF.

Remarks on this clone: Other DNA sequences in this specimen translate into the identical CDR3. The V and J genes are TRBV19 and TRBJ1-5; tentative D call: TRBD1 (5 bases). This CDR3 has 17 residues. Germline lookup yields CDR1 LNHDA and CDR2 SQIVND (reference sequence). V dropped 6 bases and J dropped 3 bases, with 21 bases sitting between them. The CDR3 reads CASSIGGTGGFNQPQHF. The DNA of the CDR3 is TGTGCCAGTAGCATCGGAGGAACAGGAGGATTCAATCAGCCCCAGCATTTT.

Here the CDR3 DNA reads TGTGCCAGCAGCTTATTTGGGGGCCACGAGCAGTACTTC. Translating gives CASSLFGGHEQYF. V is TRBV7-8 and J is TRBJ2-7; possibly TRBD1 for D (6 bases). The CDR3 covers 13 residues. CDR1 is SGHVS, CDR2 FQNEAQ, per germline. Trimming pared 2 bases from V and 5 bases from J, leaving 10 bases between.

This clone was seen a single time. J is TRBJ2-5 and V is TRBV10-2; weak D call: TRBD2 (6 bases). Germline V lookup: CDR1 WSHSY, CDR2 SAAADI. This CDR3 spans 14 amino acids. Trimming took 4 bases from V and 13 from J, leaving 22 bases between them. The CDR3 nucleotides are TGCGCCAGCAGTGGAGGCGGGACCACCTACGAGCGGTACTTC. Its translation is CASSGGGTTYERYF.

The rearrangement links TRBV27 to TRBJ1-5; D remains unclear. The germline V gene encodes CDR1 MNHEY and CDR2 SMNVEV (reference sequence). Trimming took off 0 bases at V and 5 bases at J, with 11 bases between the two ends. The CDR3 loop spans 15 amino acids. The CDR3 nucleotides read TGTGCCAGCAGTTTATCAGCGGGGTTCCATCAGCCCCAGCATTTT. The encoded protein is CASSLSAGFHQPQHF.

This clone was seen a single time. V usage is TRBV7-8 and J usage is TRBJ2-6; D uncertain. CDR1 SGHVS and CDR2 FQNEAQ come from the germline V gene. The CDR3 consists of 13 residues. Trimming took 7 bases from V and 1 from J, leaving 5 bases between them. CDR3: CASKPSGANVLTF. The CDR3 bases are TGTGCCAGCAAACCTTCTGGGGCCAACGTCCTGACTTTC.

The gene calls are TRBV5-4 and TRBJ2-1; 9 positions agree with TRBD1. This CDR3 is 15 amino acids long. Per the germline V gene, CDR1 is SGHNT and CDR2 is YYREEE (reference sequence). Losses at the gene ends were 6 bases for V and 8 bases for J; bases not matched to a gene: 12. CDR3 in amino acids: CASTPPGTGLHEQFF. Here the CDR3 DNA reads TGTGCCAGCACCCCACCGGGGACAGGGCTGCATGAGCAGTTCTTC.

The rearrangement uses TRBV5-4 and TRBJ2-1; the match to TRBD2 covers 7 bases. The CDR3 sequence is 17 residues long. Losses at the gene ends were 2 bases for V and 7 bases for J; bases not matched to a gene: 15. Germline V lookup: CDR1 SGHNT, CDR2 YYREEE (reference sequence). The CDR3 is CASSLPWWDYGVNEQFF. CDR3 sequence (DNA): TGTGCCAGCAGCTTACCCTGGTGGGACTACGGGGTGAATGAGCAGTTCTTC.

This clone was observed a few times. This chain links TRBV6-6 with TRBJ2-3, with D perhaps TRBD2 (5 bases). Germline V gene data show CDR1 as MNHNY and CDR2 as SVGAGI (reference sequence). The CDR3 sequence is 16 residues long. Trimming took 2 bases from V and 4 from J, leaving 16 bases between them. CDR3 loop: CASSYRRSDGSDTQYF. The DNA for the CDR3 is TGTGCCAGCAGTTACCGGCGTAGCGATGGTTCAGATACGCAGTATTTT.